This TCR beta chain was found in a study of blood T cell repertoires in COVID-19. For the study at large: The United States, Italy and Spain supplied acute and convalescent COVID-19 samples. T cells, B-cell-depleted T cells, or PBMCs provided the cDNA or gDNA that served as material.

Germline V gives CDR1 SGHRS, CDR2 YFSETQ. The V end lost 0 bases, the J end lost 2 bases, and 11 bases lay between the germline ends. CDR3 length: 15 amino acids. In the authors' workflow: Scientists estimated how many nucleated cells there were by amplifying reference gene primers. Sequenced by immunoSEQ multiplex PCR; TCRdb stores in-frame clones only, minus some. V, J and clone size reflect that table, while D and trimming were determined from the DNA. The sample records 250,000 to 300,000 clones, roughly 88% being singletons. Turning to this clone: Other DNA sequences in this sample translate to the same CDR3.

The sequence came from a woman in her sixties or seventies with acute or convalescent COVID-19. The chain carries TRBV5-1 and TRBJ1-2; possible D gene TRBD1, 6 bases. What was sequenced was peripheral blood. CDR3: CASSLEPGENYGYTF. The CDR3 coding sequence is TGCGCCAGCAGCTTGGAACCAGGGGAAAACTATGGCTACACCTTC.